A selection of T cell receptor beta chains follows, all from one sample in a study of blood T cells in healthy people across ages. TCRdb reprocessed the 5' RACE reads with MiXCR, giving one entry per CDR3 protein. The table lists about 1.7 million distinct CDR3 sequences, approximately 28% of them singletons, with roughly 8% in the top ten. The sample taken for sequencing was blood. These TCRs come from a woman aged 25 to 39 in good health. Each CDR3 is given with its conserved first and last residue. Fields, in order: J gene, clone size, V gene, D gene, CDR3 DNA, CDR3 protein. The D gene is left open where the match is weak. The listing skips clone size in some rows; elsewhere it reads once, few, many or a size class.

TRBJ1-2 | many | TRBV28 | - | TGTGCCAGCAGTTTATTTGCGACTCAGTATGGCTACACCTTC | CASSLFATQYGYTF
TRBJ2-1 | many | TRBV10-3 | TRBD2 | TGTGCCACAAAGCGGGAGGAGGACAATGAGCAGTTCTTC | CATKREEDNEQFF
TRBJ1-1 | many | TRBV5-1 | - | TGTGCCAGCAGTTTAGTGGGGTTTGAAGCTTTCTTT | CASSLVGFEAFF
TRBJ2-7 | - | TRBV5-1 | - | TGCGCCAGCAGCTGGGCCGGACAGAGCTACGAGCAGTACTTC | CASSWAGQSYEQYF
TRBJ2-1 | - | TRBV6-2/TRBV6-3 | - | TGTGCCAGCAAAGAAACTTTCTACAATGAGCAGTTCTTC | CASKETFYNEQFF
TRBJ1-6 | - | TRBV5-5 | - | TGTGCCAGCAGCCCTCCAGGGATTAATTCACCCCTCCACTTT | CASSPPGINSPLHF
TRBJ2-1 | - | TRBV2 | - | TGTGCCAGCAGTGAAGGAAGGCCCAATGAGCAGTTCTTC | CASSEGRPNEQFF
TRBJ1-3 | - | TRBV7-2 | - | TGTGCCAGCAGCTCCTGGGCGGGCAGCTCTGGAAACACCATATATTTT | CASSSWAGSSGNTIYF
TRBJ1-2 | - | TRBV12-3/TRBV12-4 | TRBD1 | TGTGCCAGCAGTTTGGACAGGGGGGGACTCTATGGCCACACCTTC | CASSLDRGGLYGHTF
TRBJ2-7 | - | TRBV6-2/TRBV6-3 | - | TGTGCCAGCAGTAACGGACAGGCGGGAGAGCAGTACTTC | CASSNGQAGEQYF
TRBJ1-2 | many | TRBV6-5 | - | TGTGCCACCCAACGGGGGGTCTATGGCTACACCTTC | CATQRGVYGYTF
TRBJ1-6 | few | TRBV10-3 | - | TGTGCCATCAGTGGGGCAGGGTCTCGGTCTAATTCACCCCTCCACTTT | CAISGAGSRSNSPLHF
TRBJ1-5 | few | TRBV28 | - | TGTGCCAGCAGAGGAGATCTCAATCAGCCCCAGCATTTT | CASRGDLNQPQHF
TRBJ2-1 | - | TRBV2 | - | TGTGCCAGCAGTGTCAGGCCAAACTCCTACAATGAGCAGTTCTTC | CASSVRPNSYNEQFF
TRBJ2-4 | many | TRBV12-3/TRBV12-4 | - | TGTGCCAGCAGTCCCAGTGAATCGGCGGGAGCCAAAAACATTCAGTACTTC | CASSPSESAGAKNIQYF
TRBJ1-1 | few | TRBV18 | TRBD1 | TGTGCCAGCTCACCTTGGGACAGGGAAAGAACTGAAGCTTTCTTT | CASSPWDRERTEAFF
TRBJ2-3 | - | TRBV12-3/TRBV12-4 | TRBD2 | TGTGCCAGCAGGCCGGGACTAGCGGGAGGAACAGATACGCAGTATTTT | CASRPGLAGGTDTQYF
TRBJ2-4 | - | TRBV18 | TRBD2 | TGTGCCAGCTCACCGATTTCGGGGGGGGCAGACATTCAGTACTTC | CASSPISGGADIQYF
TRBJ1-4 | few | TRBV14 | - | TGTGCCAGCAGACGACAGTCAAATGAAAAACTGTTTTTT | CASRRQSNEKLFF